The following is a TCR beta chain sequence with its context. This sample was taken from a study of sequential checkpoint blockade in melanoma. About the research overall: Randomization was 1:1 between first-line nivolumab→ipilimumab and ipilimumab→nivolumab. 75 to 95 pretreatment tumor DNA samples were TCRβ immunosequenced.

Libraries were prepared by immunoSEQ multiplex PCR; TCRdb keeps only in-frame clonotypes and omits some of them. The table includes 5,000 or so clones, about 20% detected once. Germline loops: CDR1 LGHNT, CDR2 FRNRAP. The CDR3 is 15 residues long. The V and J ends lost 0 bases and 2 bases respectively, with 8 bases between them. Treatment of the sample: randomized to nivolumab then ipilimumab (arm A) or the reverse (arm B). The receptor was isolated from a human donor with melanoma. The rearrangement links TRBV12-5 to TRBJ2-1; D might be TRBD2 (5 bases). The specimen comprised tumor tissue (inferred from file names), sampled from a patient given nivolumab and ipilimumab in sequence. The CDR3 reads CASGLVLDTYNEQFF. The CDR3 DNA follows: TGTGCTAGTGGTTTGGTACTAGACACCTACAATGAGCAGTTCTTC.